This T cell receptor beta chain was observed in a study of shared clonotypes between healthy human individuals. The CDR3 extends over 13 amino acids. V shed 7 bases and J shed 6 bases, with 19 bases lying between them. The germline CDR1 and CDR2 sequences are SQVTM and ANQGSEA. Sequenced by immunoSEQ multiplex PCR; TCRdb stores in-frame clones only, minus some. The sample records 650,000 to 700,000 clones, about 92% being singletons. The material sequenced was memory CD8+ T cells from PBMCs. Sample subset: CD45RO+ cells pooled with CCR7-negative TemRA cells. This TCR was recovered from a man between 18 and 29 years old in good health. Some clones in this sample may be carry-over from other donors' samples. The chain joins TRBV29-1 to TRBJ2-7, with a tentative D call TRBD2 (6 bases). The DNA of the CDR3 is TGCAGCGGGAAGCAACGGGGGTGGGGCGAGCAGTACTTC. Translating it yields CSGKQRGWGEQYF.